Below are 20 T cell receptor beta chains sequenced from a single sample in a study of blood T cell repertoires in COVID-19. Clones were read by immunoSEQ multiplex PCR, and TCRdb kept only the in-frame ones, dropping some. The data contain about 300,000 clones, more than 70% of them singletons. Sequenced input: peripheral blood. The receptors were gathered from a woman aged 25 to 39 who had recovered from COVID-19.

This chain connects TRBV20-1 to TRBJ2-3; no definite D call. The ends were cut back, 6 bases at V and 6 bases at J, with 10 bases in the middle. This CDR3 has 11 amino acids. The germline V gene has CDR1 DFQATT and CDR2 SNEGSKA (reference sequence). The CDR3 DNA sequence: TGCAGTGCGTTAGCCCGGGATACGCAGTATTTT. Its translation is CSALARDTQYF.

CDR3 DNA sequence: TGCGCCAGCAGCCAGGACCTGAAGGGGCCTGAAGCTTTCTTT. Translation: CASSQDLKGPEAFF. The chain joins TRBV4-1 to TRBJ1-1; a possible D gene is TRBD1 (5 bases). This CDR3 is 14 amino acids long. Between the trimmed V and J ends, which lost 3 bases and 6 bases, there was a span of 14 bases. Germline CDR1 MGHRA, CDR2 YSYEKL.

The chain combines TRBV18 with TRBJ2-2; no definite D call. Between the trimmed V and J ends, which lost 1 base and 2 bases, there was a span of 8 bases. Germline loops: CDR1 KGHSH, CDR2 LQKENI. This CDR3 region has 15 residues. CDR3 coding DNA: TGTGCCAGCTCACCACAACAGACAAACACCGGGGAGCTGTTTTTT. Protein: CASSPQQTNTGELFF.

CDR3: CASSVAVGSIYEQYF. DNA for the CDR3: TGTGCCAGCAGCGTAGCTGTGGGCTCAATCTACGAGCAGTACTTC. The rearrangement uses TRBV9 and TRBJ2-7; D unclear. The ends were cut back, 0 bases at V and 3 bases at J, with 13 bases in the middle. The CDR3 consists of 15 residues. The germline V gene encodes CDR1 SGDLS and CDR2 YYNGEE.

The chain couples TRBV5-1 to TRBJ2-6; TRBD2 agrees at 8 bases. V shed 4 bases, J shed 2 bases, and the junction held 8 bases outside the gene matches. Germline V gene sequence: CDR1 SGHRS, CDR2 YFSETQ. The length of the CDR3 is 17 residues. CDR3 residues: CASSPRGGAPGANVLTF. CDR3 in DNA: TGCGCCAGCAGCCCCCGGGGGGGGGCGCCTGGGGCCAACGTCCTGACTTTC.

CDR3 region: CASRSAGGARNSPLHF. CDR3 bases: TGCGCCAGCCGTTCCGCAGGGGGCGCAAGGAATTCACCCCTCCACTTT. The genes are TRBV4-1 and TRBJ1-6; 8 nucleotides match TRBD1. Germline lookup yields CDR1 MGHRA and CDR2 YSYEKL. The trim removed 8 bases at V and 7 bases at J, leaving 13 bases unmatched. The CDR3 runs to 16 residues.

The CDR3 DNA is TGTGCCAGCAGCTTAAGGGGGGGCGAGAAAAACATTCAGTACTTC. Translated, it gives CASSLRGGEKNIQYF. The chain is built from TRBV7-8 and TRBJ2-4, with D possibly TRBD2 on 7 matching bases. Trimming cost V 2 bases and J 4 bases, with 12 bases left between them. Germline CDR1 SGHVS, CDR2 FQNEAQ. This CDR3 contains 15 residues.

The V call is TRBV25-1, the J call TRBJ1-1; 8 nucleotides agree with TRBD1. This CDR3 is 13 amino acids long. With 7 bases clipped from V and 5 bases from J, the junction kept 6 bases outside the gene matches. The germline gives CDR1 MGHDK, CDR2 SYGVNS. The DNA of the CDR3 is TGTGCCAGCAAGGGACAGGCAAAAACTGAAGCTTTCTTT. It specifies CASKGQAKTEAFF. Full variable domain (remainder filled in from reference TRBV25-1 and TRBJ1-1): EADIYQTPRYLVIGTGKKITLECSQTMGHDKMYWYQQDPGMELHLIHYSYGVNSTEKGDLSSESTVSRIRTEHFPLTLESARPSHTSQYLCASKGQAKTEAFFGQGTRLTVV.

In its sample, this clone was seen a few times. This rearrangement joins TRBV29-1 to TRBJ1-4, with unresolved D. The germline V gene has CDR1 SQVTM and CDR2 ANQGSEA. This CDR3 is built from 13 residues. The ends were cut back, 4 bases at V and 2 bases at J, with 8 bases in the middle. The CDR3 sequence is CSVGGATNEKLFF. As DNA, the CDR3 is TGCAGCGTTGGTGGAGCGACTAATGAAAAACTGTTTTTT.

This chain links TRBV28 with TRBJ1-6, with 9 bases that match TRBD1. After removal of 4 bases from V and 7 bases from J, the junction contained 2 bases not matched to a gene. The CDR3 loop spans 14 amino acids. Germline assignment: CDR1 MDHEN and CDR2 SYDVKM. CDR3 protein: CASSSGTGNSPLHF. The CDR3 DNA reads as TGTGCCAGCAGTTCGGGGACAGGGAATTCACCCCTCCACTTT.

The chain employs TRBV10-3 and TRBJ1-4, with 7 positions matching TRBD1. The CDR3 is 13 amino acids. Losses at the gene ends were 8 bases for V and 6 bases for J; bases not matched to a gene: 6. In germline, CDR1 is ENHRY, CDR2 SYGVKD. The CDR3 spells CAIRDREDEKLFF. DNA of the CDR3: TGTGCCATCCGAGACAGGGAAGATGAAAAACTGTTTTTT.

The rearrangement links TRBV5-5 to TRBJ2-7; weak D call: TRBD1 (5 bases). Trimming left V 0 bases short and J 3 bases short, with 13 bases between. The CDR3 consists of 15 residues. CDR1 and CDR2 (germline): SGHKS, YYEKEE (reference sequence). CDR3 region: CASSLEPTDVYEQYF. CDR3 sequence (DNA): TGTGCCAGCAGCTTGGAGCCGACAGACGTCTACGAGCAGTACTTC.

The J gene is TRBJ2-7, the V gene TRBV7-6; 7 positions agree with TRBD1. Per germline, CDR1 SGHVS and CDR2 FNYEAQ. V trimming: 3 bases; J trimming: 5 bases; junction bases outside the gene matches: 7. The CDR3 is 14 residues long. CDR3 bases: TGTGCCAGCAGCTTGGACAGGCTGGCGGACGAGCAGTACTTC. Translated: CASSLDRLADEQYF. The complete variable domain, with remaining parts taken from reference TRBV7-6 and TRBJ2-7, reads GAGVSQSPRYKVTKRGQDVALRCDPISGHVSLYWYRQALGQGPEFLTYFNYEAQQDKSGLPNDRFSAERPEGSISTLTIQRTEQRDSAMYRCASSLDRLADEQYFGPGTRLTVT.

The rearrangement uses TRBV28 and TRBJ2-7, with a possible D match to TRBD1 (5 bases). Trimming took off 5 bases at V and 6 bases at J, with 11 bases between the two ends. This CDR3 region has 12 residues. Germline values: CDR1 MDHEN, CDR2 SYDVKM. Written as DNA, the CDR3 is TGTGCCAGCAGTGAAGTGACAGCCGAGCAGTACTTC. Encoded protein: CASSEVTAEQYF.

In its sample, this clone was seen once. The CDR3 sequence is CASRVRGAEGYTF. The CDR3 DNA reads as TGTGCCAGCAGAGTAAGGGGCGCAGAGGGCTACACCTTC. The rearrangement links TRBV28 to TRBJ1-2; D may be TRBD1 (5 bases). The V end was cut by 6 bases, the J end by 8 bases, with 16 bases between. The CDR3 has 13 residues. CDR1 MDHEN and CDR2 SYDVKM come from the germline V gene.

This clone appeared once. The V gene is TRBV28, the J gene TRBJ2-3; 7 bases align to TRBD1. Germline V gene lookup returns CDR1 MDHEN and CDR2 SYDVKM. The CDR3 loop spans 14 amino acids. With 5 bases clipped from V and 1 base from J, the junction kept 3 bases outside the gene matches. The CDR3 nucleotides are TGTGCCAGCAGTCCTACAGGGGGCACAGATACGCAGTATTTT. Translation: CASSPTGGTDTQYF. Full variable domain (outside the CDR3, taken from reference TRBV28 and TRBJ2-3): DVKVTQSSRYLVKRTGEKVFLECVQDMDHENMFWYRQDPGLGLRLIYFSYDVKMKEKGDIPEGYSVSREKKERFSLILESASTNQTSMYLCASSPTGGTDTQYFGPGTRLTVL.

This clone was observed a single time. The CDR3 bases are TGTGCCTGGAGCCGGGATTCGACTTTGGGTGAGCAGTTCTTC. Protein sequence: CAWSRDSTLGEQFF. The chain links TRBV30 to TRBJ2-1; D possibly corresponds to TRBD2 (5 bases). Germline V gives CDR1 GTSNPN, CDR2 SVGIG (reference sequence). There are 14 residues in the CDR3. Trimming removed 3 bases from V and 9 bases from J, with 18 bases in between.

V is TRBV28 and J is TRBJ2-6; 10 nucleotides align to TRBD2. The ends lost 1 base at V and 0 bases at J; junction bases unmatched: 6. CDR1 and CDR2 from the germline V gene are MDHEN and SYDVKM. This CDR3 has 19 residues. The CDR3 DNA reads TGTGCCAGCAGTTTATATACTAGCGGGATTGGCTCTGGGGCCAACGTCCTGACTTTC. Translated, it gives CASSLYTSGIGSGANVLTF.

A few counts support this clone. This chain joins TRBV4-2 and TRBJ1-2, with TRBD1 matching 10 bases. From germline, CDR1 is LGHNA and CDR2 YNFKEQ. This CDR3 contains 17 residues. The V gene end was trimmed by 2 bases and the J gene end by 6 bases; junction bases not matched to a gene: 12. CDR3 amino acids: CASSQRPPLTGGDGYTF. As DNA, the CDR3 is TGTGCCAGCAGCCAAAGACCACCGCTGACAGGGGGCGATGGCTACACCTTC.

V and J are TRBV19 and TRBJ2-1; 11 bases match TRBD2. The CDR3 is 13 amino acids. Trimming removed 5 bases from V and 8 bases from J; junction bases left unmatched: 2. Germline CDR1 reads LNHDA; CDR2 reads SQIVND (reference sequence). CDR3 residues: CASSGGLADEQFF. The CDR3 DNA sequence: TGTGCCAGTAGTGGGGGACTAGCGGATGAGCAGTTCTTC.